Listed here are 18 T cell receptor beta chains from one sample, sequenced in a study of shared clonotypes between healthy human individuals. TCRdb's copy holds only in-frame clones and misses some; the assay was immunoSEQ multiplex PCR. This table holds more than 2,000,000 clones, approximately 95% found once. Material for sequencing was naive CD4+ T cells from PBMCs. As for subset: CD45RA+ positively selected. The receptors come from a man between 18 and 29 years old in good health. Some clones in this sample may be carry-over from other donors' samples.

This chain links TRBV4-1 with TRBJ2-3; the match to TRBD2 covers 8 bases. In germline, CDR1 is MGHRA, CDR2 YSYEKL. The CDR3 runs to 17 residues. Trimming cost V 6 bases and J 3 bases; bases outside gene matches: 14. CDR3 amino acids: CASRQTPRGRKTDTQYF. Written as DNA, the CDR3 is TGCGCCAGCAGGCAGACCCCGCGCGGGAGGAAAACAGATACGCAGTATTTT.

V is TRBV7-3 and J is TRBJ2-3; TRBD2 matches at 12 bases. V lost 1 base to trimming and J lost 4 bases; unmatched junction nucleotides: 12. CDR3 length equals 19 residues. The germline V gene encodes CDR1 SGHTA and CDR2 FQGTGA. The CDR3 DNA follows: TGTGCCAGCAGCTTAATGAGGACTAGCGGGACCCCTTTCGCAGATACGCAGTATTTT. Amino acid sequence: CASSLMRTSGTPFADTQYF.

With regard to this clone: In the same sample, other DNA sequences code for this CDR3. The CDR3 loop reads CASSLGQGSYGYTF. The CDR3 nucleotides read TGCGCCAGCAGCTTGGGGCAGGGGAGTTATGGCTACACCTTC. The chain carries TRBV5-1 and TRBJ1-2, with TRBD1 as a possible D gene (6 bases). Trimming took 0 bases from V and 5 from J, leaving 11 bases between them. This CDR3 is built from 14 residues. The germline V gene encodes CDR1 SGHRS and CDR2 YFSETQ.

The chain is built from TRBV27 and TRBJ1-2; a weak D match, TRBD1 (5 bases). V lost 8 bases to trimming and J lost 5 bases, with 15 bases between them. The CDR3 has 13 amino acids. CDR1 is MNHEY, CDR2 SMNVEV, per germline (reference sequence). The chain's CDR3 is CASSRRGWYGYTF. CDR3 coding DNA: TGTGCCAGCTCACGGCGGGGCTGGTATGGCTACACCTTC.

The chain recombines TRBV11-2 with TRBJ2-7, with 8 positions matching TRBD1. The germline gives CDR1 SGHAT, CDR2 FQNNGV. J gave up 3 bases and V 5 bases, and 12 bases lay outside the gene matches. The CDR3 is made up of 16 amino acids. CDR3 in DNA: TGTGCCAGCAGCCCACTCCAGGGGGCACCCTACTACGAGCAGTACTTC. This codes for CASSPLQGAPYYEQYF.

The chain carries TRBV28 and TRBJ1-5, with 8 bases fitting TRBD1. V dropped 5 bases and J dropped 6; count of bases not matched to a gene: 9. CDR1 is MDHEN, CDR2 SYDVKM, per germline. This CDR3 comprises 15 residues. CDR3: CASSPPGQGLQPQHF. The CDR3 DNA sequence: TGTGCCAGCAGTCCACCCGGACAGGGCCTTCAGCCCCAGCATTTT.

As DNA, the CDR3 is TGTGCTAGTGGTTTGGGCGGGGGGCTGGGGACTGAAGCTTTCTTT. This encodes CASGLGGGLGTEAFF. The chain is built from TRBV12-5 and TRBJ1-1; possibly TRBD1 for D (6 bases). Trimming shortened V by 1 base and J by 5 bases, and 14 bases separated the two germline ends. The CDR3 is 15 amino acids. Germline CDR1 is LGHNT and CDR2 is FRNRAP.

The chain couples TRBV4-1 to TRBJ2-1, with D perhaps matching TRBD2 (5 bases). Germline CDR1 and CDR2: MGHRA and YSYEKL. The CDR3 sequence is 18 residues long. The germline V and J ends were trimmed by 1 base and 0 bases, with 16 bases remaining between them. For the CDR3, the DNA is TGCGCCAGCAGCCAAGTCAGTCACGGGATCTACTCCTACAATGAGCAGTTCTTC. It yields the protein CASSQVSHGIYSYNEQFF.

J is TRBJ1-5 and V is TRBV4-1, with TRBD1 as a possible D gene (5 bases). Germline CDR1 reads MGHRA; CDR2 reads YSYEKL. V lost 0 bases and J 7 bases, leaving 10 bases between the germline ends. CDR3 length equals 14 residues. The DNA for the CDR3 is TGCGCCAGCAGCCAAGAGTTAGGGGACCAGCCCCAGCATTTT. Encoded protein: CASSQELGDQPQHF.

The count of this clone is one. V is TRBV27 and J is TRBJ2-2; 12 nucleotides agree with TRBD2. J was trimmed by 4 bases and V by 7 bases; bases with no gene match: 25. The CDR3 spans 22 residues. Germline loops: CDR1 MNHEY, CDR2 SMNVEV (reference sequence). The CDR3 region has the DNA TGTGCCAGCACCCGATATAGAACCCACCGACTAGCGGGAGAGCGATTCACCGGGGAGCTGTTTTTT. The encoded protein is CASTRYRTHRLAGERFTGELFF.

V gene TRBV6-5 combines with J gene TRBJ2-7; D is unclear. V lost 7 bases and J lost 1, with 11 bases in between. In germline, CDR1 is MNHEY, CDR2 SVGAGI. The CDR3 runs to 13 residues. CDR3 DNA sequence: TGTGCCAGCACCTCGTCGAGATCCTACGAGCAGTACTTC. Amino acid sequence: CASTSSRSYEQYF.

The rearrangement links TRBV6-5 to TRBJ1-1; D gene uncertain. Germline assignment: CDR1 MNHEY and CDR2 SVGAGI. The CDR3 contains 14 residues. V shed 0 bases and J shed 0 bases, with 5 bases lying between them. The CDR3 sequence is CASSYSAVNTEAFF. The CDR3 DNA follows: TGTGCCAGCAGTTACTCAGCGGTGAACACTGAAGCTTTCTTT.

V is TRBV21-1 and J is TRBJ1-2. TRBV21-1 is tagged as a pseudogene. The CDR3 loop spans 14 amino acids. The CDR3 reads CAVQRGPLNYGYTF. CDR3 DNA: TGTGCCGTCCAGCGGGGGCCTCTTAACTATGGCTACACCTTC.

This rearrangement joins TRBV5-1 to TRBJ1-6, with D unresolved. The CDR3 is 13 residues long. Germline loops: CDR1 SGHRS, CDR2 YFSETQ. V was shortened by 2 bases and J by 9 bases, with 9 bases between the two germline ends. CDR3 nucleotides: TGCGCCAGCAGCTTTTTTGTCGGTTCACCCCTCCACTTT. Protein: CASSFFVGSPLHF.

V and J are TRBV11-2 and TRBJ2-3; TRBD2 might be the D (5 bases). This CDR3 has 13 amino acids. V was clipped by 6 bases and J by 7 bases, with 14 bases between them. CDR1 and CDR2 (germline): SGHAT, FQNNGV. Written as DNA, the CDR3 is TGTGCCAGCAGTCAGAGTCTCGGGAATACGCAGTATTTT. It yields the protein CASSQSLGNTQYF.

The sample holds one count of this clone. The rearrangement joins TRBV28 to TRBJ2-2; D might be TRBD1 (6 bases). Deletions cut 0 bases from V and 1 base from J, with 6 bases between. The CDR3 has 15 amino acids. Germline CDR1 MDHEN, CDR2 SYDVKM. CDR3 amino acids: CASSLWDRNTGELFF. CDR3 bases: TGTGCCAGCAGTTTATGGGACAGGAACACCGGGGAGCTGTTTTTT. The full variable domain, with the rest looked up from reference TRBV28 and TRBJ2-2, is DVKVTQSSRYLVKRTGEKVFLECVQDMDHENMFWYRQDPGLGLRLIYFSYDVKMKEKGDIPEGYSVSREKKERFSLILESASTNQTSMYLCASSLWDRNTGELFFGEGSRLTVL.

Concerning this clone itself: An end of the junction does not agree with germline; a read error may underlie this. This chain connects TRBV5-6 to TRBJ2-5, with D maybe TRBD2 (6 bases). The CDR3 length is 16 residues. Germline CDR1 is SGHDT and CDR2 is YYEEEE. The chain's CDR3 is CASSSRGKGDQETQYF. Written as DNA, the CDR3 is TGTGCCAGCAGCTCGCGGGGCAAGGGCGACCAGGAGACCCAGTACTTC. The whole variable domain, remainder taken from reference TRBV5-6 and TRBJ2-5, is DAGVTQSPTHLIKTRGQQVTLRCSPKSGHDTVSWYQQALGQGPQFIFQYYEEEERQRGNFPDRFSGHQFPNYSSELNVNALLLGDSALYLCASSSRGKGDQETQYFGPGTRLLVL.

CDR3 amino acids: CASSAQGNAQPQHF. Here the CDR3 DNA reads TGTGCCAGCAGCGCTCAGGGGAATGCTCAGCCCCAGCATTTT. The gene calls are TRBV9 and TRBJ1-5; perhaps TRBD1 as D (6 bases). CDR3 length: 14 amino acids. V was trimmed by 3 bases and J by 6 bases, leaving 13 bases between them. The germline V gene encodes CDR1 SGDLS and CDR2 YYNGEE.